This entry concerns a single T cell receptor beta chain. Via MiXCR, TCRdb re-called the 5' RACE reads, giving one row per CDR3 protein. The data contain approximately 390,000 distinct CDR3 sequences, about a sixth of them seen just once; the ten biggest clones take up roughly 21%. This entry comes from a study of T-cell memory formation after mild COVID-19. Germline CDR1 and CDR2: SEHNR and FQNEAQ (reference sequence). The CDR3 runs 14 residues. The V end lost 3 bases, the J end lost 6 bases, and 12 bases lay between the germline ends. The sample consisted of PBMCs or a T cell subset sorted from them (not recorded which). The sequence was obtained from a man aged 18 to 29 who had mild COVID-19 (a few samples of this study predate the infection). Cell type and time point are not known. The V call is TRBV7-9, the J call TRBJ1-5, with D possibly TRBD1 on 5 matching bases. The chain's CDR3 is CASSFTGLGQPQHF. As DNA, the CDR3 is TGTGCCAGCAGCTTTACAGGTCTGGGTCAGCCCCAGCATTTT.